A single sample gave rise to the 18 T cell receptor beta chains below, sequenced in a study of regulatory T cells in long-lasting Graves disease. Sequencing libraries for TCR beta were prepared with iRepertoire HTBI primers and Arm-PCR of CDR3 regions. TCRdb itself ran the multiplex PCR reads through MiXCR, one entry per CDR3 protein. The sample carries about 310,000 distinct CDR3 sequences, 15% to 20% recorded once. Time point reported: newly diagnosed GD, antithyroid drugs for less than 3 months. Researchers made the TCR library from RNA that was extracted from PBMCs. The sample was peripheral blood mononuclear cells (PBMCs), taken at new diagnosis, from a patient treated with antithyroid drugs. The receptor set was obtained from a female donor with Graves disease.

This chain uses TRBV28 with TRBJ1-5; D gene uncertain. Between the trimmed V and J ends, which lost 5 bases and 4 bases, there was a span of 9 bases. Germline V CDR1 and CDR2: MDHEN, SYDVKM. This CDR3 comprises 13 residues. The CDR3 nucleotides read TGTGCCAGCAGTGTAGGATTTAATCAGCCCCAGCATTTT. The encoded protein is CASSVGFNQPQHF.

This clonotype was recorded many times. The chain couples TRBV7-8 to TRBJ2-1, with 8 nucleotides matching TRBD2. Germline-derived CDR1 and CDR2 are SGHVS and FQNEAQ. There are 13 residues in the CDR3. V was clipped by 5 bases and J by 8 bases; unmatched bases: 5. CDR3 protein: CASSRGGRDEQFF. The CDR3 nucleotides are TGTGCCAGCAGCCGGGGGGGGCGGGATGAGCAGTTCTTC. The full variable domain, with the rest looked up from reference TRBV7-8 and TRBJ2-1, is GAGVSQSPRYKVAKRGQDVALRCDPISGHVSLFWYQQALGQGPEFLTYFQNEAQLDKSGLPSDRFFAERPEGSVSTLKIQRTQQEDSAVYLCASSRGGRDEQFFGPGTRLTVL.

Turning to this clonotype: A much more abundant neighbour one base away suggests this may be a read error. This chain joins TRBV5-5 and TRBJ2-2; maybe TRBD2 (6 bases). CDR1 and CDR2 from the germline V gene are SGHKS and YYEKEE (reference sequence). The CDR3 has 15 residues. In nucleotides, the CDR3 is TGTGCCAGCAGCTTGGATCTAAGGAACACCGGGGGGCTGTTTTTT. Residues: CASSLDLRNTGGLFF.

This clonotype was recorded at least ten times. The chain couples TRBV7-9 to TRBJ2-7; D not resolved. Trimming stripped 5 bases from V and 3 bases from J, with 11 bases between. Germline V gene data show CDR1 as SEHNR and CDR2 as FQNEAQ (reference sequence). There are 13 residues in the CDR3. The CDR3 region is CASSPTAVYEQYF. The CDR3 region has the DNA TGTGCCAGCAGCCCCACCGCAGTCTACGAGCAGTACTTC.

This clonotype has a handful of counts. The chain combines TRBV5-6 with TRBJ1-2, with D possibly being TRBD1 (5 bases). Trimming took off 4 bases at V and 0 bases at J, with 16 bases between the two ends. Germline CDR1 is SGHDT and CDR2 is YYEEEE. This CDR3 is 16 amino acids long. CDR3 amino acids: CASSQQGVPSNYGYTF. DNA for the CDR3: TGTGCCAGCAGCCAACAAGGGGTTCCCTCTAACTATGGCTACACCTTC.

This clonotype was picked up many times. J is TRBJ1-1 and V is TRBV11-2, with no clear D. CDR3 size: 13 residues. Trimming stripped 5 bases from V and 3 bases from J, with 10 bases between. CDR1 is SGHAT and CDR2 is FQNNGV in the germline V gene. This CDR3 reads CASSPRGDTEAFF. CDR3 sequence (DNA): TGTGCCAGCAGCCCCCGCGGTGACACTGAAGCTTTCTTT.

The table lists this clonotype with many counts. The V and J genes are TRBV6-5 and TRBJ2-5; no reliable D call. CDR1 is MNHEY, CDR2 SVGAGI, per germline. V was trimmed by 2 bases and J by 5 bases, leaving 9 bases between them. This CDR3 has 13 residues. The CDR3 nucleotides read TGTGCCAGCAGTTACGCGGTCGGTGAGACCCAGTACTTC. Its protein product is CASSYAVGETQYF.

The sample holds many counts of this clonotype. V gene TRBV6-1 combines with J gene TRBJ1-6, with D possibly TRBD1 on 6 matching bases. Trimming stripped 10 bases from V and 4 bases from J, with 11 bases between. CDR3 size: 13 residues. Germline-derived CDR1 and CDR2 are MNHNS and SASEGT. The chain's CDR3 is CATLGGYNSPLHF. The CDR3 DNA sequence: TGTGCCACCCTAGGGGGTTATAATTCACCCCTCCACTTT.

This clonotype was counted many times. The genes are TRBV2 and TRBJ2-3; 12 bases fit TRBD2. The junction had 8 bases not matched to a gene; V was cut back by 5 bases and J by 5 bases. This CDR3 is built from 16 residues. The V gene's germline CDR1 is SNHLY and CDR2 FYNNEI. Here the CDR3 DNA reads TGTGCCAGCAGTCCCCAGACTAGCGGGAGAAAAGATACGCAGTATTTT. It codes for CASSPQTSGRKDTQYF.

The gene calls are TRBV6-5 and TRBJ2-3; no definite D call. V lost 4 bases to trimming and J lost 2 bases, with 16 bases between them. Germline values: CDR1 MNHEY, CDR2 SVGAGI. CDR3 length equals 16 residues. The CDR3 sequence is CASSSIPGSSTDTQYF. CDR3 sequence (DNA): TGTGCCAGCAGTTCCATCCCCGGCAGTTCCACAGATACGCAGTATTTT.

This clonotype appeared many times. The V and J genes are TRBV12-3 or TRBV12-4 and TRBJ1-5, with D unclear. This CDR3 spans 12 amino acids. The V end was cut by 1 base, the J end by 5 bases, with 3 bases between. The CDR3 spells CASSLGDQPQHF. CDR3 DNA sequence: TGTGCCAGCAGTTTAGGGGATCAGCCCCAGCATTTT.

This clonotype was observed many times. This chain connects TRBV11-2 to TRBJ1-6; 9 bases are shared with TRBD1. V was pared by 5 bases and J by 7 bases, with 3 bases of the junction left unmatched. This CDR3 contains 14 residues. Germline V gene sequence: CDR1 SGHAT, CDR2 FQNNGV. CDR3 in amino acids: CASSVQGANSPLHF. The CDR3 coding sequence is TGTGCCAGCAGCGTACAGGGGGCGAATTCACCCCTCCACTTT.

About this clonotype itself: This is likely an artifact of a read error, given a far larger clone one base away. The genes are TRBV5-6 and TRBJ2-3; no clear D gene. Deletions cut 4 bases from V and 4 bases from J, with 7 bases between. The length of the CDR3 is 12 residues. CDR1 is SGHDT, CDR2 YYEEEE, per germline. The DNA for the CDR3 is TGTGCCAGCAGCGTCGGAGCAGATACGCAGTATTTT. This sequence encodes CASSVGADTQYF.

The genes are TRBV6-5 and TRBJ1-4; D is perhaps TRBD1 (6 bases). The CDR3 sequence is 17 residues long. Per germline, CDR1 MNHEY and CDR2 SVGAGI. Trimming stripped 0 bases from V and 7 bases from J, with 18 bases between. The CDR3 bases are TGTGCCAGCAGTTACTCGAATTCGGCGTTAGGGGGTGAAAAACTGTTTTTT. Its translation: CASSYSNSALGGEKLFF.

Regarding this clonotype: This may be a read error: a much more frequent sequence differs by one nucleotide. This sequence joins TRBV11-3 and TRBJ2-3; 8 nucleotides line up with TRBD2. The last part of the DNA fits TRBJ2-1 better; the J call may be wrong. There are 19 residues in the CDR3. Germline CDR1 SGHNT, CDR2 YENEEA. CDR3 amino acids: CASSLYGAGGRGYYYEQFF. As DNA, the CDR3 is TGTGCCAGCAGCTTATATGGTGCGGGAGGTAGGGGATACTACTATGAGCAGTTCTTC.

This clonotype was seen ten or more times. The rearrangement uses TRBV20-1 and TRBJ1-5; no firm D call. The germline V gene has CDR1 DFQATT and CDR2 SNEGSKA (reference sequence). The CDR3 is 16 residues long. V shed 1 base and J shed 7 bases, with 20 bases lying between them. This chain's CDR3 is CSARGEGGARGQPQHF. The CDR3 nucleotides read TGCAGTGCTAGAGGGGAGGGCGGTGCACGAGGGCAGCCCCAGCATTTT.

This clonotype was counted at least ten times. V and J are TRBV28 and TRBJ2-7, with 9 bases fitting TRBD1. Germline values: CDR1 MDHEN, CDR2 SYDVKM. The CDR3 covers 14 residues. J lost 6 bases, V lost 4 bases, and 7 bases had no gene match. CDR3 coding DNA: TGTGCCAGCAGTTCACAGATGGACAGGGGCGAGCAGTACTTC. Translating it yields CASSSQMDRGEQYF.

The gene calls are TRBV5-1 and TRBJ1-5; D is unclear. V lost 2 bases, J lost 1 base, and 10 bases lay in between. CDR3 length: 15 amino acids. Germline V CDR1 and CDR2: SGHRS, YFSETQ. DNA for the CDR3: TGCGCCAGCAGCTTACTTCCCGGGAGCAATCAGCCCCAGCATTTT. Residues: CASSLLPGSNQPQHF. Full variable domain (remainder filled in from reference TRBV5-1 and TRBJ1-5): KAGVTQTPRYLIKTRGQQVTLSCSPISGHRSVSWYQQTPGQGLQFLFEYFSETQRNKGNFPGRFSGRQFSNSRSEMNVSTLELGDSALYLCASSLLPGSNQPQHFGDGTRLSIL.